This T cell receptor beta chain was captured in a study of blood T cells in healthy people across ages. The draw of peripheral blood yielded 8.5 to 10 milliliters from each donor. Study conclusions and caveats: Naive CD4+ cell counts and diversity both ran higher in long-lived than in aged donors. Older individuals had lower TCR beta diversity per million T cells (the decline was roughly linear).

This clonotype is a singleton in its sample. Its antigen is undetermined. The CDR3 length is 20 residues. For the second PCR, which ran for 7 to 11 cycles, a sample-barcoded 5' primer and a J-beta primer mix were used. One entry per CDR3 protein, called by TCRdb with MiXCR from the 5' RACE reads. This sample has about 830,000 distinct CDR3 sequences; roughly 50% occur once, and the top ten carry about 20%. The TCR comes from a man between 25 and 39 years old in good health. The rearrangement uses TRBV21-1 and TRBJ2-7; the table's TRBD2 call for D was not verified on the DNA. TRBV21-1 is marked as a pseudogene. Sequences were obtained from blood. CDR3 sequence reads: CASSAHFPWVAGGRHYEQYF. CDR3 coding DNA: TGTGCCAGCAGCGCACACTTCCCCTGGGTAGCGGGGGGCCGGCACTACGAGCAGTACTTC.